Below, 21 T cell receptor beta chains from the same sample are listed, as sequenced in a study of Ad26.COV2.S vaccination and SARS-CoV-2 variants. The treatment denotes: 15 to 20 received Ad26.COV2.S at low or high dose, single or two shots; roughly five received placebo; per-sample allocation not given. Vaccine and placebo recipients were sampled on day 63 after the first injection. Only in-frame clones appear in the TCRdb table, and some are missing; sequencing was by immunoSEQ multiplex PCR. The sample carries roughly 400,000 clones, around 92% recorded once. Sequencing used peripheral blood, obtained in a trial of Ad26.COV2.S vaccine versus placebo. All receptors come from a person aged 18-65 years who received the Ad26.COV2.S COVID-19 vaccine or a placebo.

The genes are TRBV5-4 and TRBJ2-1, with D perhaps TRBD2 (7 bases). CDR1 and CDR2 from the germline V gene are SGHNT and YYREEE (reference sequence). The V end lost 0 bases, the J end lost 1 base, and 11 bases lay between the germline ends. The CDR3 sequence is 16 residues long. CDR3 region: CASSLVGGASYNEQFF. The CDR3 DNA is TGTGCCAGCAGCTTGGTGGGGGGGGCATCCTACAATGAGCAGTTCTTC.

The rearrangement links TRBV7-9 to TRBJ1-2, with unresolved D. Trimming took off 5 bases at V and 4 bases at J, with 17 bases between the two ends. The CDR3 loop spans 15 amino acids. In germline, CDR1 is SEHNR, CDR2 FQNEAQ (reference sequence). The CDR3 DNA is TGTGCCAGCAGCGCCACATCCCCCGGCGGCTATGGCTACACCTTC. It translates to CASSATSPGGYGYTF. Variable domain in full (rest from reference TRBV7-9 and TRBJ1-2): DTGVSQNPRHKITKRGQNVTFRCDPISEHNRLYWYRQTLGQGPEFLTYFQNEAQLEKSRLLSDRFSAERPKGSFSTLEIQRTEQGDSAMYLCASSATSPGGYGYTFGSGTRLTVV.

This chain joins TRBV7-9 and TRBJ2-7; 11 positions match TRBD1. J was trimmed by 7 bases and V by 5 bases; bases with no gene match: 7. Germline values: CDR1 SEHNR, CDR2 FQNEAQ (reference sequence). This CDR3 has 14 amino acids. This chain's CDR3 is CASSPRTGGHEQYF. The CDR3 coding sequence is TGTGCCAGCAGCCCCCGGACAGGGGGCCATGAGCAGTACTTC.

The sample holds one count of this clone. V gene TRBV10-3 combines with J gene TRBJ2-7; 7 bases line up with TRBD1. The germline V gene encodes CDR1 ENHRY and CDR2 SYGVKD. The V gene end was trimmed by 11 bases and the J gene end by 4 bases; junction bases not matched to a gene: 5. The CDR3 extends over 11 amino acids. The CDR3 sequence: CAVTGEYEQYF. The CDR3 coding sequence is TGTGCCGTAACAGGGGAATACGAGCAGTACTTC.

The chain joins TRBV6-6 to TRBJ1-1; D is unresolved. This CDR3 is 12 amino acids long. Germline V gene sequence: CDR1 MNHNY, CDR2 SVGAGI (reference sequence). The ends were cut back, 4 bases at V and 1 base at J, with 4 bases in the middle. CDR3 loop: CASSLQNTEAFF. CDR3 in DNA: TGTGCCAGCAGTTTACAGAACACTGAAGCTTTCTTT.

This sequence joins TRBV6-2 or TRBV6-3 and TRBJ1-1, with 8 bases that match TRBD1. The CDR3 spans 14 residues. Per the germline V gene, CDR1 is MNHEY and CDR2 is SVGEGT. The V gene end was trimmed by 6 bases and the J gene end by 3 bases; junction bases not matched to a gene: 6. The CDR3 here is CASSNNRGDTEAFF. Here the CDR3 DNA reads TGTGCCAGCAGCAACAACAGGGGGGACACTGAAGCTTTCTTT.

The chain couples TRBV7-9 to TRBJ2-1; D is unclear. The germline V gene has CDR1 SEHNR and CDR2 FQNEAQ (reference sequence). V was pared by 4 bases and J by 7 bases, with 11 bases between. CDR3 length equals 13 residues. The CDR3 here is CASSSTGANEQFF. The CDR3, as DNA: TGTGCCAGCAGCTCTACCGGAGCAAATGAGCAGTTCTTC. Full variable domain (remainder filled in from reference TRBV7-9 and TRBJ2-1): DTGVSQNPRHKITKRGQNVTFRCDPISEHNRLYWYRQTLGQGPEFLTYFQNEAQLEKSRLLSDRFSAERPKGSFSTLEIQRTEQGDSAMYLCASSSTGANEQFFGPGTRLTVL.

The rearrangement uses TRBV11-2 and TRBJ2-7; TRBD1 might be the D (5 bases). CDR1 is SGHAT and CDR2 is FQNNGV in the germline V gene. This CDR3 is 13 amino acids long. V was clipped by 7 bases and J by 2 bases, with 12 bases between them. CDR3: CASIQTGTYEQYF. The DNA of the CDR3 is TGTGCCAGCATCCAAACAGGAACCTACGAGCAGTACTTC. The whole variable domain, filled in from reference TRBV11-2 and TRBJ2-7, reads EAGVAQSPRYKIIEKRQSVAFWCNPISGHATLYWYQQILGQGPKLLIQFQNNGVVDDSQLPKDRFSAERLKGVDSTLKIQPAKLEDSAVYLCASIQTGTYEQYFGPGTRLTVT.

The rearrangement uses TRBV19 and TRBJ1-6, with 7 positions matching TRBD1. V gave up 4 bases and J gave up 13 bases; unmatched junction bases: 7. This CDR3 spans 13 amino acids. Germline lookup yields CDR1 LNHDA and CDR2 SQIVND (reference sequence). The CDR3 coding sequence is TGTGCCAGTAGTACGGGACAGCCCCGGCCCCTCCACTTT. Protein sequence: CASSTGQPRPLHF.

This clone was seen a single time. The chain combines TRBV27 with TRBJ2-1, with TRBD2 matching 9 bases. The CDR3 contains 17 residues. CDR1 is MNHEY, CDR2 SMNVEV, per germline (reference sequence). V dropped 5 bases and J dropped 5; count of bases not matched to a gene: 13. The CDR3 DNA is TGTGCCAGCAGTACTACTCTAGCGGGGAGATATAACAATGAGCAGTTCTTC. It translates to CASSTTLAGRYNNEQFF.

The DNA of the CDR3 is TGTGCCAGCAGTTGGGGGACAGGATATGGCTACACCTTC. Translation: CASSWGTGYGYTF. The rearrangement joins TRBV12-3 or TRBV12-4 to TRBJ1-2; 8 bases agree with TRBD1. J lost 5 bases, V lost 4 bases, and 3 bases had no gene match. The CDR3 loop spans 13 amino acids.

The J gene is TRBJ2-7, the V gene TRBV5-5; D gene unclear. CDR3 length equals 15 residues. V lost 0 bases, J lost 0 bases, and 10 bases lay in between. Germline lookup yields CDR1 SGHKS and CDR2 YYEKEE (reference sequence). CDR3 DNA: TGTGCCAGCAGCTTGGAATTCGCTAGCTCCTACGAGCAGTACTTC. Translated: CASSLEFASSYEQYF.

The J gene is TRBJ2-1, the V gene TRBV7-6; D is uncertain. In germline, CDR1 is SGHVS, CDR2 FNYEAQ. The CDR3 is 15 residues long. Trimming stripped 2 bases from V and 2 bases from J, with 10 bases between. Written as DNA, the CDR3 is TGTGCCAGCAGCTTACCGTTAGAGGCCTACAATGAGCAGTTCTTC. It specifies CASSLPLEAYNEQFF.

This chain joins TRBV5-4 and TRBJ2-2; D remains unclear. Germline V gene sequence: CDR1 SGHNT, CDR2 YYREEE (reference sequence). This CDR3 has 16 amino acids. Trimming stripped 4 bases from V and 5 bases from J, with 18 bases between. This chain's CDR3 is CASSPILQVGTGELFF. The CDR3 DNA reads TGTGCCAGCAGCCCTATCTTGCAGGTGGGGACCGGGGAGCTGTTTTTT.

The chain combines TRBV2 with TRBJ2-1; no definite D call. V was trimmed by 3 bases and J by 1 base, leaving 10 bases between them. CDR1 is SNHLY, CDR2 FYNNEI, per germline. CDR3 length equals 15 residues. The CDR3 loop is CASSDRHGSYNEQFF. CDR3 DNA sequence: TGTGCCAGCAGTGATCGTCACGGGTCCTACAATGAGCAGTTCTTC. The variable domain in full, completed from reference TRBV2 and TRBJ2-1, reads EPEVTQTPSHQVTQMGQEVILRCVPISNHLYFYWYRQILGQKVEFLVSFYNNEISEKSEIFDDQFSVERPDGSNFTLKIRSTKLEDSAMYFCASSDRHGSYNEQFFGPGTRLTVL.

The V gene is TRBV5-4, the J gene TRBJ2-5; D possibly matches TRBD1 or TRBD2 (5 bases each). The CDR3 has 17 residues. V shed 0 bases and J shed 5 bases, with 20 bases lying between them. Germline values: CDR1 SGHNT, CDR2 YYREEE (reference sequence). CDR3 amino acids: CASSLGGGGTLRETQYF. DNA of the CDR3: TGTGCCAGCAGCTTGGGGGGTGGTGGGACGCTGAGGGAGACCCAGTACTTC.

This clone was seen a handful of times. The CDR3 DNA follows: TGCGCCAGCAGCCAAGGACAGGGAGTAACCTACGAGCAGTACTTC. Protein product: CASSQGQGVTYEQYF. V usage is TRBV4-1 and J usage is TRBJ2-7; 7 nucleotides line up with TRBD1. V lost 1 base and J lost 2; bases outside the gene matches: 5. The CDR3 loop spans 15 amino acids. Germline CDR1 is MGHRA and CDR2 is YSYEKL.

The CDR3 bases are TGTGCCAGCAGCTTAGCGACAGCTTTTCACGAGCAGTACTTC. Protein: CASSLATAFHEQYF. The chain employs TRBV11-2 and TRBJ2-7; the D gene is possibly TRBD1 (5 bases). Germline assignment: CDR1 SGHAT and CDR2 FQNNGV. The CDR3 length is 14 residues. Between the trimmed V and J ends, which lost 1 base and 5 bases, there was a span of 12 bases.

The chain couples TRBV15 to TRBJ2-3; maybe TRBD2 (6 bases). This CDR3 has 15 residues. The germline gives CDR1 LNHNV, CDR2 YYDKDF (reference sequence). Trimming took 5 bases from V and 1 from J, leaving 13 bases between them. For the CDR3, the DNA is TGTGCCACCAGCGGGGGGTTAGCTCGCACAGATACGCAGTATTTT. Translated, it gives CATSGGLARTDTQYF.

The J gene is TRBJ2-3, the V gene TRBV7-8, with 9 positions matching TRBD1. V was pared by 4 bases and J by 5 bases, with 7 bases of the junction left unmatched. CDR3 length: 15 amino acids. CDR1 and CDR2 (germline): SGHVS, FQNEAQ. The CDR3 is CASSSNRGRGDTQYF. The CDR3 DNA follows: TGTGCCAGCAGCTCGAACAGGGGGCGCGGAGATACGCAGTATTTT.

This clone was found a few times. The chain combines TRBV6-5 with TRBJ1-1; TRBD1 matches at 7 bases. The CDR3 loop spans 15 amino acids. The J segment lost 1 base and the V segment lost 6 bases, leaving 8 bases of the junction unmatched. Germline V gives CDR1 MNHEY, CDR2 SVGAGI. Here the CDR3 reads CASRFRDSPNTEAFF. The CDR3, as DNA: TGTGCCAGCAGGTTCCGGGACAGCCCGAACACTGAAGCTTTCTTT.